This T cell receptor (beta chain) emerged from a study of T cells after yellow fever vaccination. Study-wide background: Libraries from low-cell-number fractions were prepared with the SMART-Seq v4 Ultra Low Input RNA kit.

Study conclusions and caveats: A large majority of primary-vaccination clones showed up again after the booster (approximately 95% CD4, around 85% CD8).

Each CDR3 protein gets one entry after TCRdb re-called the 5' RACE reads with MiXCR. Altogether 350,000 to 550,000 distinct CDR3 sequences are present, over 15% being singletons, with the ten largest covering over 15%. As to this clonotype: Its cognate antigen is unknown.

The source is a man between 18 and 35 years old who received the YFV17D yellow fever vaccine. The input for sequencing was PBMCs, taken before the yellow fever booster vaccination.

CDR3 sequence reads: CASSWSVLSYEQYF. The CDR3 nucleotides are TGTGCCAGCAGTTGGAGTGTCCTCTCCTACGAGCAGTACTTC. The J gene is TRBJ2-7, the V gene TRBV27, with D uncertain. Trimming took off 4 bases at V and 0 bases at J, with 10 bases between the two ends. The V gene's germline CDR1 is MNHEY and CDR2 SMNVEV (reference sequence). The CDR3 is 14 amino acids.